This TCR beta chain was captured by sequencing in a study of T-cell reconstitution after alpha-beta-depleted transplantation in children. Overall study findings and caveats: It was newly produced T cells that mostly accounted for T-cell counts and diversity one year after transplant. Several hundred graft clones that had expanded were reportedly the source of alpha-beta T cells about two months after transplant.

A TCRbeta library incorporating unique molecular identifiers was prepared. In TCRdb, the PCR reads were re-called with MiXCR into one record per CDR3 protein. The table lists approximately 630,000 distinct CDR3 sequences, around 12% of them singletons. V shed 3 bases and J 1 base; nucleotides not matched to a gene: 2. CDR3 length: 14 residues. Per germline, CDR1 SGHVS and CDR2 FQNEAQ. In this sample, this clonotype turned up many times. What it recognizes is unknown. The chain combines TRBV7-8 with TRBJ2-7; 8 nucleotides match TRBD1. The sequence came from a girl aged 2 to 10 with congenital amegakaryocytic thrombocytopenia, due to receive a stem cell transplant. Sequencing was performed on PBMCs, taken before TCRalphabeta/CD19-depleted stem cell transplant. The chain's CDR3 is CASSLDRVSYEQYF. CDR3 nucleotide sequence: TGTGCCAGCAGCTTGGACAGGGTATCCTACGAGCAGTACTTC. The whole variable domain, remainder taken from reference TRBV7-8 and TRBJ2-7, is GAGVSQSPRYKVAKRGQDVALRCDPISGHVSLFWYQQALGQGPEFLTYFQNEAQLDKSGLPSDRFFAERPEGSVSTLKIQRTQQEDSAVYLCASSLDRVSYEQYFGPGTRLTVT.